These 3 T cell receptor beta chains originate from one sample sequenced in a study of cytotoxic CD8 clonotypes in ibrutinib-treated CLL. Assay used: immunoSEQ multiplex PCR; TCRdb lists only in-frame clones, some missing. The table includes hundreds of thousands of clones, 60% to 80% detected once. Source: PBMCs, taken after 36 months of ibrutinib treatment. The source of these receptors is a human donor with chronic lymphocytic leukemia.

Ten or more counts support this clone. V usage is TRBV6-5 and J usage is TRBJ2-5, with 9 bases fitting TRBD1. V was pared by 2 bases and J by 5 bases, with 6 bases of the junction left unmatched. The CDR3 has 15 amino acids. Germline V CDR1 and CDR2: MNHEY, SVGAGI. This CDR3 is CASSYVGQGWETQYF. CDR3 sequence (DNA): TGTGCCAGCAGTTACGTTGGACAGGGGTGGGAGACCCAGTACTTC.

DNA for the CDR3: TGCGCCAGCAGCCCGGGGACAGGGCTCGATCAGCCCCAGCATTTT. Translation: CASSPGTGLDQPQHF. The chain employs TRBV5-1 and TRBJ1-5, with 9 bases matching TRBD1. V was clipped by 4 bases and J by 5 bases; unmatched bases: 7. The germline CDR1 and CDR2 sequences are SGHRS and YFSETQ. This CDR3 is 15 amino acids long.

The CDR3 loop reads CAIRIGTGSYEQYF. In nucleotides, the CDR3 is TGTGCCATCAGGATCGGGACTGGGTCCTACGAGCAGTACTTC. The chain is built from TRBV10-3 and TRBJ2-7, with a weak D call TRBD2 (6 bases). Germline V gene lookup returns CDR1 ENHRY and CDR2 SYGVKD. The CDR3 runs to 14 residues. V was clipped by 6 bases and J by 1 base, with 13 bases between them.